This T cell receptor beta chain stems from a study of cytomegalovirus exposure and HLA in healthy donors (dated by TCRdb to about 2017). The study in broad terms: In an earlier analysis of 587 of the donors, 276 Gb of sequence data and 117 million unique TCR beta sequences from 180 million or so T cells were reported. About 280 gigabases of sequencing data and 70 million to 95 million unique TCR sequences made up an early release that covered 500 to 700 HLA-typed donors. The genetic ancestry cluster associated with self-reported Caucasian donors included roughly 84% of the roughly 400 genotyped donors. The study aimed to test whether signatures of past pathogen exposure could be identified by cataloging public T cell receptors. The T cell repertoires of under 700 subjects were profiled by immunosequencing and related to cytomegalovirus serostatus. Besides the first cohort of around 670 subjects, a separate validation cohort made up of some 110 different subjects was used. To predict cytomegalovirus infection status, the study combined high-throughput TCR immunosequencing, statistical association of individual TCRs with disease status, and machine learning. To study patterns of TCR occurrence, a later analysis re-analyzed previously published TCR beta repertoires from several hundred donors and added high-resolution HLA genotyping. The later analysis used no new phenotypic data to find candidate immune exposures, relying instead on TCR beta sequences and their occurrence across donors. An earlier analysis of a few hundred of the donors applied high-throughput TCR beta sequencing to assess whether each TCR beta V gene segment acted as functional or pseudogenic. Donor age, sex, ethnicity and CMV serostatus were compiled alongside the repertoire data. Genome-wide SNP genotypes for about 65% of the roughly 700 donors were used in a later genetic analysis, which treated that subset as a discovery cohort. All discovery cohort repertoires had been generated on a single sequencing platform. HLA typing covered class I and class II loci at four-digit resolution. The number of donors typed differed by locus, with roughly 629-640 for A, B, C, DRB1 and DQB1, more than 500 for DQA1, 606 for DPA1, and around 430 for DPB1. Four or five DR-DQ haplotypes were handled as single units for association and clustering because linkage in the cohort was strong. Among a few hundred genotyped donors of the cohort, an average of about 240,000 unique TCR beta nucleotide sequences were sequenced per donor, roughly 18% of them non-productive.

V is shortened by 3 bases, J by 0 bases, and the region joining them spans 14 bases. Its CDR3 holds 16 amino acids, cysteine through phenylalanine. Solely the CDR3 DNA is kept, with 48 bases framed from the first base. The germline V gene encodes CDR1 LNHDA and CDR2 SQIVND (reference sequence). The cohort was made up of 500 to 800 healthy bone marrow donors. At the time of sampling, every cohort member was nominally healthy, though immune exposures that went unrecorded were likely present. The donor tested CMV seronegative and was one of the 352 seronegative cohort members. Each donor provided a peripheral blood sample, and peripheral blood mononuclear cells were used for TCR beta sequencing. The Qiagen DNeasy Blood Extraction Kit was used to extract genomic DNA from the blood cell samples. Beyond this particular receptor, the publication reports: A cluster of highly shared sequence variants was judged likely to be a technical artifact of the sequencing pipeline. A later analysis associated 16,951 TCR beta sequences with specific HLA alleles at a false discovery rate of 0.05. Seventeen rarely observed V segments, including chromosome 9 orphons, were excluded from the earlier analysis of a few hundred of the donors because counts were too low. A few of the identified cytomegalovirus-associated TCR beta chains were confirmed in vitro to be specific for cytomegalovirus antigens. Correlated functional status among segregating V segments might be attributable to linkage disequilibrium, but an unknown experimental factor could not be ruled out. Compared with equally common non-associated chains, HLA-associated TCR beta chains in a later analysis were more clonally expanded and had lower generation probabilities. CMV serostatus was the only immune exposure information available for the cohort. The cohort was sequenced for TCR beta chains only, and without alpha or paired-chain data the features that could be detected were limited. The 87-base-pair reads could not distinguish some IMGT-functional V segments, including TRBV6-2 and TRBV6-3, so those segments were excluded. A further reported finding was that TCR beta sequences accurately predicted the HLA-A and HLA-B alleles for most subjects in the first cohort. In a later genetic analysis, a missense DCLRE1C variant was associated with V-gene and J-gene trimming of TCR beta chains, and the association was replicated in an independent cohort. Across donors, most TCR sequences were observed very rarely, whereas some public TCRs were present in many individuals. When HLA alleles, especially DR and DQ, strongly co-occurred, TCR associations were difficult to assign to individual alleles. In a later genetic analysis, fewer N-insertions in productive TCRs were reported among donors in an Asian-associated ancestry cluster than the approximately 670-donor mean. Because HLA typing was unavailable for some donors at each locus, only the typed subset was used in association tests. In a later analysis, TCR association rates were found to vary across HLA loci, with the most associated TCRs seen for DRB1 alleles and the fewest for HLA-C alleles. In the study, 150 to 200 TCR beta chains were listed as associated with cytomegalovirus. The authors suggested that the approach could potentially be extended to other disease states and immunological phenotypes. Most CMV-associated TCR beta chains appeared to be HLA-restricted in a later analysis, and the HLA associations seemed to be driven largely by CMV exposure. A later analysis reported that several top co-occurrence clusters appeared linked to parvovirus B19, influenza, CMV and Epstein-Barr virus. An earlier analysis of some 590 of the donors showed that most TCR beta V segments appeared in productive rearrangements either about 87% or about 30% of the time, which broadly matched IMGT annotations. Presence/absence analyses assumed roughly uniform sequencing depth across donors, an assumption that may not hold. Cytomegalovirus status was reported to be diagnosed by the classifier with high specificity and sensitivity in both the original and validation cohorts.

Libraries were made using the immunoSEQ multiplex PCR assay. The multiplex PCR relied on a mix of 60 forward primers for TCR Vbeta segments and 13 reverse primers for TCR Jbeta segments. The CDR3 region of rearranged TCR beta genes was amplified from genomic DNA by a multiplex PCR assay. The amplified TCR beta libraries were sequenced on the Illumina HiSeq System as 87-base-pair reads. In the paper's pipeline: A later analysis tallied 70 million to 100 million unique TCR beta chains across the 666 repertoires, and approximately 12 million of those chains were shared by two or more donors. Raw reads were error-corrected and collapsed into unique sequences by a nearest-neighbor algorithm in which closely related sequences were merged to remove PCR and sequencing errors. CDR3 sequences were aligned to IMGT reference sequences to assign V, D and J gene segments. Each retained sequence needed at least a six-nucleotide match to both a V gene segment and a J gene segment. A rearrangement counted as productive if the CDR3 had no stop codons and remained in frame with V and J, and every other rearrangement counted as non-productive. Following IMGT convention, CDR3 was defined as the stretch from the second conserved V-encoded cysteine to the conserved J-encoded phenylalanine. The earlier analysis of approximately 590 of the donors excluded any sequence lacking an unambiguous match to a single V gene segment. An earlier analysis of some 500 of the donors classified V segments as functional when productive rearrangements were above 56.7% and as segregating when the standard deviation between donors was above 5%. To diagnose cytomegalovirus status from the catalog of TCR beta chain sequences, a statistical classification framework was built. In a later analysis, V and J genes were assigned by comparing TCR nucleotide sequences against IMGT/GENE-DB human TR gene sequences. In a later analysis, CDR3 sequences and most-parsimonious VDJ recombination scenarios were assigned using the TCRdist pipeline. A later analysis defined each TCR beta chain by its CDR3 amino acid sequence plus V-gene family, and excluded reads lacking a unique V-gene family. To address suspected cross-contamination and a sequencing artifact, a later analysis removed around 600 highly shared, low-generation-probability nucleotide sequences. In a later analysis, a clonal expansion index for each public chain was calculated from normalized within-repertoire ranks of inferred template counts. In a later analysis, generation probabilities were computed with a VDJ recombination model fitted to out-of-frame rearrangements, and the resulting probabilities were checked against IGoR. Hypergeometric tests were used in a later analysis to score TCR-TCR, TCR-HLA and TCR-CMV co-occurrence, with a repertoire-size bias correction applied to the TCR pairs. In a later analysis, false discovery rates were estimated by permuting HLA or CMV assignments 20 times. A later analysis grouped co-occurring TCRs with DBSCAN, adding TCRdist sequence similarity when clustering within HLA-allele-positive subsets. Repertoires with fewer than 30,000 or more than 120,000 public chains, plus five repertoires with anomalous nucleotide sharing, were excluded from co-occurrence clustering. Drawn from immuneACCESS, this table holds only the in-frame rearrangements with V and J called that TCRdb kept. Clones are partly lost; checked studies trace under half to an unresolved V gene and leave the rest unexplained. The D gene and trimming were derived from the DNA, and the V and J assignments and clone size from that table. The record for this sample contains under 200,000 clones. The top ten clonotypes cover approximately 6.9% of the sample.

Regarding this clone: What antigen it recognizes has not been identified.

Sequencing input: PBMCs. The receptor comes from a man aged 25 to 45 in good health and CMV-seronegative. The V and J genes are TRBV19 and TRBJ1-2, and the D gene may be TRBD1, 6 bases matching. CDR3 reads: CASSIQGRTANYGYTF. The sequence in DNA is TGTGCCAGTAGTATTCAGGGGCGAACGGCTAACTATGGCTACACCTTC.